The rows below give T cell receptor beta chains drawn from one sample of a study of blood T cell repertoires in COVID-19. Sequenced by immunoSEQ multiplex PCR; TCRdb stores in-frame clones only, minus some. The table includes roughly 200,000 clones, approximately 90% detected once. Sequencing was done on a sample of peripheral blood. Receptors were obtained from a man in his fifties with COVID-19, enrolled during active disease. CDR3s include the opening cysteine and the closing phenylalanine or tryptophan.

V	J	CDR3
TRBV6-5	TRBJ2-7	CASRRQGSYEQYF
TRBV29-1	TRBJ2-1	CSVGGVKGTSSYNEQFF
TRBV7-3	TRBJ2-1	CASSPTRRTWGGEQFF
TRBV7-8	TRBJ1-5	CASSAGTGVGRFQPQHF
TRBV24-1	TRBJ2-5	CATSDGHQETQYF
TRBV29-1	TRBJ2-3	CSVGDRGDNTQYF
TRBV3-1/TRBV3-2	TRBJ2-1	CASSQEGSGRYNEQFF
TRBV4-1	TRBJ2-5	CASSGLAGGPGETQYF
TRBV27	TRBJ2-7	CASRSPDRVEQYF
TRBV28	TRBJ2-4	CASSWMGQGDIQYF
TRBV6-2/TRBV6-3	TRBJ2-5	CASSDSSGGHQETQYF
TRBV19	TRBJ1-5	CASAITGFQPQHF
TRBV5-1	TRBJ2-7	CASSQGLAGRHSYEQYF
TRBV27	TRBJ2-1	CASSPAGSGGSYNEQFF
TRBV15	TRBJ1-4	CATSRGTGPDEKLFF